The source of this T cell receptor beta chain is a study of identical twins. TCRdb reprocessed the 5' RACE reads with MiXCR, giving one entry per CDR3 protein. The repertoire holds some 500,000 distinct CDR3 sequences, with around 9.6% as singletons. This CDR3 comprises 15 residues. Germline values: CDR1 MNHEY, CDR2 SMNVEV (reference sequence). Trimming removed 2 bases from V and 1 base from J, with 11 bases in between. This sample was shared with a second study, whose subject was yellow fever vaccine responses in identical twins.

Specimen: PBMCs. The genes are TRBV27 and TRBJ2-5, with a tentative D call TRBD1 (5 bases). This TCR came from a woman under 30 in good health. The CDR3 nucleotides read TGTGCCAGCAGTTTAAGCCCCAGGGCCCAAGAGACCCAGTACTTC. It codes for CASSLSPRAQETQYF.